These T cell receptor beta chains were read from a single sample in a study of cytomegalovirus exposure and HLA in healthy donors. Assay: immunoSEQ multiplex PCR; the TCRdb copy retains only in-frame clones and omits some. The data hold 150,000 to 200,000 clones, with more than 60% observed a single time. Sequencing was done on a sample of PBMCs. These receptors came from a human donor in good health. The conserved cysteine and the conserved F or W are not part of the CDR3 here.

TRBV16,12,TRBJ2-7,ASSQSVSSYEQY
TRBV6-1,12,TRBJ1-4,ASSEWLNNEKLF
TRBV25-1,11,TRBJ1-2,ASSARGGYGYT
TRBV29-1,12,TRBJ1-4,SASGGVTNEKLF
TRBV7-9,13,TRBJ2-7,ASSLEQGYSYEQY
TRBV11-2,11,TRBJ1-1,ASKLATLTEAF
TRBV6-5,11,TRBJ2-7,ASGLAASYEQY
TRBV4-1,13,TRBJ2-7,ASSHGTGPLYEQY
TRBV7-2,12,TRBJ2-7,ASQGLAGAYEQY
TRBV4-1,13,TRBJ1-5,ASSLYQGGNQPQH
TRBV2,15,TRBJ1-6,ASSYDGVSSYNSPLH
TRBV5-6,14,TRBJ1-6,ASSLYRDSYNSPLH
TRBV6-5,11,NA,ASSPGGRYEQY
TRBV7-6,10,TRBJ2-1,ASSSGADEQF
TRBV9,11,TRBJ2-5,ASSVAMSGAQY
TRBV5-4,11,TRBJ2-5,ASSLVSQETQY
TRBV1,14,TRBJ1-2,TSSHNGTVLNYGYT
TRBV7-9,15,TRBJ1-1,ASSPRPSQIMNTEAF
TRBV7-8,14,TRBJ2-6,ASSPTGGSGANVLT
TRBV7-8,14,TRBJ1-5,ASSLVRYTSNQPQH
TRBV25-1,13,TRBJ1-1,ASRKTTGAGTEAF
TRBV10-1,13,TRBJ2-1,ASSRRARGNNEQF
TRBV10-3,11,TRBJ2-2,ASTPDKSGELF
TRBV27,14,TRBJ2-6,ASSFRGVSGANVLT
TRBV9,15,TRBJ1-2,ASSVRDRGGITYGYT
TRBV5-1,14,TRBJ1-3,ASSSPTGDLPNTIY
TRBV30,11,TRBJ1-2,AWAGGRYYGYT
TRBV5-5,13,TRBJ2-6,ASSPGHSGANVLT
TRBV9,14,TRBJ2-1,ASSVGGGQGHNEQF
TRBV7-2,12,TRBJ1-1,ASSPRGAGTEAF
TRBV5-1,13,TRBJ2-3,ASSLGSGGTDTQY
TRBV6-1,11,TRBJ2-2,ASSPSFAGELF
TRBV7-3,14,TRBJ2-5,ASSLGLAGARETQY
TRBV7-9,14,TRBJ2-2,ASSLGFSLDTGELF